The T cell receptor (beta chain) under discussion was sequenced for a study of blood T cells in healthy people across ages. Samples each had at least 5 micrograms of total RNA extracted. Germline CDR1 is SGHVS and CDR2 is FQNEAQ. The CDR3 extends over 16 amino acids. The V gene lost 0 bases and the J gene lost 1 base, with 12 bases spanning the gap. A second roughly 6 to 12 cycle PCR used barcoded and J-beta primers. TCRdb processed the 5' RACE reads anew with MiXCR; each CDR3 protein has one entry. The table has approximately 1,100,000 distinct CDR3 sequences, 45% seen once. V and J are TRBV7-8 and TRBJ1-1; D call uncertain. Sequenced material: blood. The sequence was collected from an older woman in good health. The CDR3 region is CASSLAQLAENTEAFF. The CDR3 DNA reads TGTGCCAGCAGCTTAGCGCAACTGGCAGAGAACACTGAAGCTTTCTTT.